One and the same sample provided the 2 T cell receptor beta chains below, sequenced in a study of blood T cell repertoires in COVID-19. Sequencing was performed with immunoSEQ multiplex PCR; in TCRdb, only in-frame clones are kept and a portion is missing. The profile shows about 380,000 clones, around 87% of them singletons. Sequenced sample: PBMCs or T cells enriched from blood (not recorded which). All receptors derive from a man under 40 who had recovered from COVID-19.

V is TRBV6-5 and J is TRBJ1-2; no clear D gene. V was shortened by 4 bases and J by 0 bases, with 6 bases between the two germline ends. Germline V gene lookup returns CDR1 MNHEY and CDR2 SVGAGI. The CDR3 spans 13 residues. The CDR3 region is CASSSLANYGYTF. CDR3 nucleotide sequence: TGTGCCAGCAGTTCACTAGCTAACTATGGCTACACCTTC.

The V call is TRBV19, the J call TRBJ1-5; 7 nucleotides align to TRBD1. V shed 7 bases, J shed 1 base, and the junction held 4 bases outside the gene matches. From germline, CDR1 is LNHDA and CDR2 SQIVND (reference sequence). The CDR3 has 14 residues. CDR3 region: CASTSGGSNQPQHF. The CDR3 DNA reads as TGTGCCAGTACCTCAGGGGGGAGCAATCAGCCCCAGCATTTT. Variable domain in full (rest from reference TRBV19 and TRBJ1-5): DGGITQSPKYLFRKEGQNVTLSCEQNLNHDAMYWYRQDPGQGLRLIYYSQIVNDFQKGDIAEGYSVSREKKESFPLTVTSAQKNPTAFYLCASTSGGSNQPQHFGDGTRLSIL.